This TCR beta chain was recovered during a study of control samples from healthy donors and cancer patients (dated by TCRdb to about 2020). The method was the immunoSEQ multiplex PCR assay. TCRdb took this table from immuneACCESS and kept in-frame rearrangements with V and J called. Such tables lack part of the clones; where checked against another copy, unresolved V genes explain under half of the gap, and the rest is unexplained. The sample yields about 160,000 clones; about 94% were counted once. Of the sample, more than 8% falls within the top ten clones. Concerning this clone: No antigen is known for it. Base qualities were left out, and no much larger clone turns up one base away.

V loses 3 bases of germline sequence and J loses 16 bases, and the interval between the two ends is 26 bases. The CDR3 starts with the cysteine, ends with the phenylalanine, and has 15 residues. CDR3 DNA only is kept here, 45 bases in frame from base 1. Per the germline V gene, SGHRS is the CDR1 and YFSETQ is the CDR2. The sequence links TRBV5-1 to TRBJ2-1; confidence is insufficient to name the D gene. This TCR derives from a woman in her thirties or forties in good health. Material: blood. For the CDR3, the sequence is CASSSALSKSKRYFF. The bases are TGCGCCAGCAGCTCCGCCCTTAGTAAGAGTAAGAGGTATTTCTTC. The full variable domain, completed from the reference TRBV5-1 and TRBJ2-1 proteins outside the CDR3, reads KAGVTQTPRYLIKTRGQQVTLSCSPISGHRSVSWYQQTPGQGLQFLFEYFSETQRNKGNFPGRFSGRQFSNSRSEMNVSTLELGDSALYLCASSSALSKSKRYFFGPGTRLTVL.